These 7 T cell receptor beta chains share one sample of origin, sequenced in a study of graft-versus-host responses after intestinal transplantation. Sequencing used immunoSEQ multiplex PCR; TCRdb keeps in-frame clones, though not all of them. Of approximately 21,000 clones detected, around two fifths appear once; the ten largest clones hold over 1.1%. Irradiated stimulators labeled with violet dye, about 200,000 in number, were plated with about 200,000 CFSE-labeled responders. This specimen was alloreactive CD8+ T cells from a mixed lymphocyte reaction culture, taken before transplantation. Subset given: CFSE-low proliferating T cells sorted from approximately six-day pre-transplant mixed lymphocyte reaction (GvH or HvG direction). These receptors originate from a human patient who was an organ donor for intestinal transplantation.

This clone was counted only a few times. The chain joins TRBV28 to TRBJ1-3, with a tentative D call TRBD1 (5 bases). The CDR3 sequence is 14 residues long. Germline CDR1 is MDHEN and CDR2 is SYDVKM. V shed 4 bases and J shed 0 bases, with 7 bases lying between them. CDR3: CASSWGHSGNTIYF. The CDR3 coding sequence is TGTGCCAGCAGTTGGGGCCACTCTGGAAACACCATATATTTT. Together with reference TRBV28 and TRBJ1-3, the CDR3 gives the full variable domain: DVKVTQSSRYLVKRTGEKVFLECVQDMDHENMFWYRQDPGLGLRLIYFSYDVKMKEKGDIPEGYSVSREKKERFSLILESASTNQTSMYLCASSWGHSGNTIYFGEGSWLTVV.

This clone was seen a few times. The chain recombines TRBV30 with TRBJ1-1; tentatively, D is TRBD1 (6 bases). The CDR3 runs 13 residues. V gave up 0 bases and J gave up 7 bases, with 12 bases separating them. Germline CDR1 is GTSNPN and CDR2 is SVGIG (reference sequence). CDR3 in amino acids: CAWSVSRGGEAFF. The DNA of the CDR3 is TGTGCCTGGAGTGTGAGTAGAGGGGGTGAAGCTTTCTTT.

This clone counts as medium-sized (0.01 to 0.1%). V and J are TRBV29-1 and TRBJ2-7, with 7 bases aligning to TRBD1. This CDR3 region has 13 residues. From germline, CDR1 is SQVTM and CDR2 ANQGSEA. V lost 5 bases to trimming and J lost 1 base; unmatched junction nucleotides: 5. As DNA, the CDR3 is TGCAGCGTTAGGACAGGTCTTTCCTACGAGCAGTACTTC. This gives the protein CSVRTGLSYEQYF.

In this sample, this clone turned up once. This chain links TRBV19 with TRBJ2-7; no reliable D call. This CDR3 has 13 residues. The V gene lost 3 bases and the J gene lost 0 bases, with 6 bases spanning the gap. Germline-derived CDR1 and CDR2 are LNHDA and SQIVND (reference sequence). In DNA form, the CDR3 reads TGTGCCAGTAGTATGGCAGCCTCCTACGAGCAGTACTTC. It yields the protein CASSMAASYEQYF.

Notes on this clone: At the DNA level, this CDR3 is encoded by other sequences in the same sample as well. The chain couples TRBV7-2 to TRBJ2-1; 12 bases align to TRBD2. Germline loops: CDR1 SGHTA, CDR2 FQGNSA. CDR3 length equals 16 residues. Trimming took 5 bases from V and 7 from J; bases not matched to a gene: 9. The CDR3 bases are TGTGCCAGCAGCCTCGAAGGACTAGCGGGATGGAATGAGCAGTTCTTC. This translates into CASSLEGLAGWNEQFF.

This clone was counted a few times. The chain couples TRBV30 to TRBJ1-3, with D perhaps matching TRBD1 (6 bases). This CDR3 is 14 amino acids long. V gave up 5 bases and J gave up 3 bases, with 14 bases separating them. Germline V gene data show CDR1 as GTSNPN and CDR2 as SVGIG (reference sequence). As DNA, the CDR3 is TGTGCCTGGGACCAGGGGATCGGTGGAAACACCATATATTTT. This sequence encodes CAWDQGIGGNTIYF.

CDR3 coding DNA: TGTGCCAGCAGCTTACGAGCGGGTAGCACTGAAGCTTTCTTT. Amino acid sequence: CASSLRAGSTEAFF. This chain uses TRBV7-6 with TRBJ1-1, with unresolved D. The germline V and J ends were trimmed by 2 bases and 4 bases, with 11 bases remaining between them. CDR1 is SGHVS, CDR2 FNYEAQ, per germline. The CDR3 has 14 residues.